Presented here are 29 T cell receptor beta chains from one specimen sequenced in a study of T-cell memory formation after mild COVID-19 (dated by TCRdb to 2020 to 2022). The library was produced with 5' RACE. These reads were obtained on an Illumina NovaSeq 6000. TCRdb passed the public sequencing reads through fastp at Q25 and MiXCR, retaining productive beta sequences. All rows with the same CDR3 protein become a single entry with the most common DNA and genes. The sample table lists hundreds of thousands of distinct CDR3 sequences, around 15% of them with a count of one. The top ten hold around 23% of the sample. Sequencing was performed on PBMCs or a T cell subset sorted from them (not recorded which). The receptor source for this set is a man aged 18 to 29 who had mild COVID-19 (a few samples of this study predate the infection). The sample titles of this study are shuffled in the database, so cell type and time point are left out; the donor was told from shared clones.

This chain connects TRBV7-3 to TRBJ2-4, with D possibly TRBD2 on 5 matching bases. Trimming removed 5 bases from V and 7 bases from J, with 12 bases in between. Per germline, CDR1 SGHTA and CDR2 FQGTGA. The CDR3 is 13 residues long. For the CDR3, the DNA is TGTGCCAGCAGCCCCCCGGGATCTAACATTCAGTACTTC. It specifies CASSPPGSNIQYF.

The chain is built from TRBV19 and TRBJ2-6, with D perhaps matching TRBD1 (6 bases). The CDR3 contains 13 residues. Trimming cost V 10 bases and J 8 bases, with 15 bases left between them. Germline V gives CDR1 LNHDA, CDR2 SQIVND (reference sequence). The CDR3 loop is CATRGRGSNVLTF. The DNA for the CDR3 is TGTGCCACTCGGGGCAGGGGCTCCAACGTCCTGACTTTC.

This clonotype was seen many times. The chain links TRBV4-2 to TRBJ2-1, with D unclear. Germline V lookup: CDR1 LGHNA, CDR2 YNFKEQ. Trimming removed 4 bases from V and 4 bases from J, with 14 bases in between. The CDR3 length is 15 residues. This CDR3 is CASSRLGWAYNEQFF. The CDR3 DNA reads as TGTGCCAGCAGCCGCCTCGGCTGGGCATACAATGAGCAGTTCTTC.

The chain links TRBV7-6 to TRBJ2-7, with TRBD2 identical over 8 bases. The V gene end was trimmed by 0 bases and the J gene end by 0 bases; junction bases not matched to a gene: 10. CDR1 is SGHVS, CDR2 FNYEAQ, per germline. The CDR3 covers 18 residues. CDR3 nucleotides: TGTGCCAGCAGCTTAGCGCTGGCGGGGGGACCTAGCTCCTACGAGCAGTACTTC. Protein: CASSLALAGGPSSYEQYF.

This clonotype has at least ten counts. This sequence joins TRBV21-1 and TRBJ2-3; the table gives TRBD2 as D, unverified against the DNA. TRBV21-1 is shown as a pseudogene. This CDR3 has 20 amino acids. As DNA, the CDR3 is TGTGCCACCCTCAAAGCTCGATGGCTAGCGGCCTCCGCTAGCACAGATACGCAGTATTTT. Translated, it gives CATLKARWLAASASTDTQYF.

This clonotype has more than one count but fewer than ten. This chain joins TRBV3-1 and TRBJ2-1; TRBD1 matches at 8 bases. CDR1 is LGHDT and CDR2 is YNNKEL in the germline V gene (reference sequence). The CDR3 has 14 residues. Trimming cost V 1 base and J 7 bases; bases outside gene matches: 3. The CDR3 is CASSQGYRGNEQFF. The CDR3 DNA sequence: TGTGCCAGCAGCCAAGGCTACAGGGGGAATGAGCAGTTCTTC.

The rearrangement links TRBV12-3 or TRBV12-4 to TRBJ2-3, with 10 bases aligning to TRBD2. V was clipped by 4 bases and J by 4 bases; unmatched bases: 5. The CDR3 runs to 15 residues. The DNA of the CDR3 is TGTGCCAGCAGTTGGCTAGCGGGGGCGTCAGATACGCAGTATTTT. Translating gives CASSWLAGASDTQYF.

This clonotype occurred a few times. The CDR3 region is CATRRLAGAEQYF. The CDR3 nucleotides are TGTGCCACACGCCGGCTAGCGGGGGCCGAGCAGTACTTC. The V gene is TRBV12-3 or TRBV12-4, the J gene TRBJ2-7; TRBD2 matches at 10 bases. V dropped 10 bases and J dropped 6; count of bases not matched to a gene: 9. The CDR3 has 13 amino acids.

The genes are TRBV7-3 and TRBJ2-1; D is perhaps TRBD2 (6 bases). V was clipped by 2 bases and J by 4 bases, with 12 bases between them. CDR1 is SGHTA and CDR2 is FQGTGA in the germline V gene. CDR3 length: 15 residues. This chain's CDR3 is CASSLWGGAYNEQFF. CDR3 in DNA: TGTGCCAGCAGCTTATGGGGCGGGGCATACAATGAGCAGTTCTTC.

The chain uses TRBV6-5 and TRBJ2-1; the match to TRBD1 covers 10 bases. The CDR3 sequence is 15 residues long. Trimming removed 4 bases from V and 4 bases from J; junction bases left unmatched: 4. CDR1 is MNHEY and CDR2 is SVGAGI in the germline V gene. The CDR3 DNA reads TGTGCCAGCAGTTGGCCGGGACAGGGGTACAATGAGCAGTTCTTC. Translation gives CASSWPGQGYNEQFF.

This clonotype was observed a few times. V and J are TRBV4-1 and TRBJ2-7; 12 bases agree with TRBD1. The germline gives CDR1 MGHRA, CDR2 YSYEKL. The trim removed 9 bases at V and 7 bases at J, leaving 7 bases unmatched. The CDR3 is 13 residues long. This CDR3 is CARPGTGGEEQYV. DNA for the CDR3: TGCGCCAGACCAGGGACAGGGGGCGAAGAGCAGTACGTC.

The CDR3 spells CASSWGGGADEQFF. The CDR3 DNA sequence: TGTGCCAGCAGCTGGGGCGGGGGGGCGGATGAGCAGTTCTTC. The chain employs TRBV7-2 and TRBJ2-1, with 9 bases fitting TRBD2. CDR1 is SGHTA, CDR2 FQGNSA, per germline. Trimming cost V 4 bases and J 8 bases; bases outside gene matches: 6. The length of the CDR3 is 14 residues. The full variable domain, rest sourced from reference TRBV7-2 and TRBJ2-1, is GAGVSQSPSNKVTEKGKDVELRCDPISGHTALYWYRQSLGQGLEFLIYFQGNSAPDKSGLPSDRFSAERTGGSVSTLTIQRTQQEDSAVYLCASSWGGGADEQFFGPGTRLTVL.

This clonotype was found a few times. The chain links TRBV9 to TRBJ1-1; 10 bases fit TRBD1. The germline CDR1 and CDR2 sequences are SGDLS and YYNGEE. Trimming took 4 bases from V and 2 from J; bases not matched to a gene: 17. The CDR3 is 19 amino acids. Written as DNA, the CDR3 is TGTGCCAGCAGCACCCCCCGGGGACAGGGGACCTCCCTAAACACTGAAGCTTTCTTT. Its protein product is CASSTPRGQGTSLNTEAFF.

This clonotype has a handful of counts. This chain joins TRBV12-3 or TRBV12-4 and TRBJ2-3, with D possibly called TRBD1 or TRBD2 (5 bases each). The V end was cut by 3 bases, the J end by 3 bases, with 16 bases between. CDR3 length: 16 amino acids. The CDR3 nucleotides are TGTGCCAGCAGTTTCGACCCGAGGGGCATAACAGATACGCAGTATTTT. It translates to CASSFDPRGITDTQYF.

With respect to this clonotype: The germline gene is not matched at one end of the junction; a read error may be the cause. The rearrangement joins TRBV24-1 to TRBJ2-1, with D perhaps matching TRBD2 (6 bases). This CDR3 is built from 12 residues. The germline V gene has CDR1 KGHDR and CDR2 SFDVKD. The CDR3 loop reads CATSEPAGTPIF. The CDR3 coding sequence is TGTGCCACCAGTGAGCCCGCCGGGACTCCTATTTTC.

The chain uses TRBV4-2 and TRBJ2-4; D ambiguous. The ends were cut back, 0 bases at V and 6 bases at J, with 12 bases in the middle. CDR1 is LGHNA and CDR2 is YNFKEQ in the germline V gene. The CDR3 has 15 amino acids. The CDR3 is CASSQDRRRVNIQYF. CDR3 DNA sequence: TGTGCCAGCAGCCAAGATCGTCGTCGAGTAAACATTCAGTACTTC.

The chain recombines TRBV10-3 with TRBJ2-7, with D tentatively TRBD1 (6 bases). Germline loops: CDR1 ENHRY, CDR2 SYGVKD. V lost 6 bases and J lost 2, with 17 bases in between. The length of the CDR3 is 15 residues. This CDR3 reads CAIRNPLDSTYEQYF. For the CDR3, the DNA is TGTGCCATCAGAAACCCTCTGGACAGCACCTACGAGCAGTACTTC.

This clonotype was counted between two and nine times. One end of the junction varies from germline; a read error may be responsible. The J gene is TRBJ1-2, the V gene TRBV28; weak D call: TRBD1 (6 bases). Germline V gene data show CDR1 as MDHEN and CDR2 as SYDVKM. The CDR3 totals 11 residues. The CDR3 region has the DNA TGTGCCAGCAGTTTAATCGGGGGGCCTGACTTC. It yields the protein CASSLIGGPDF.

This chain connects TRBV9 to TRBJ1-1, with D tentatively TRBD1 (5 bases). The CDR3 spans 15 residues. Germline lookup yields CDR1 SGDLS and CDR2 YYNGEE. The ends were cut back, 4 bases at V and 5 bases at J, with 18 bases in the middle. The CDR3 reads CASSLQERGRTEAFF. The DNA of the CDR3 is TGTGCCAGCAGCCTGCAGGAGAGGGGCCGAACTGAAGCTTTCTTT.

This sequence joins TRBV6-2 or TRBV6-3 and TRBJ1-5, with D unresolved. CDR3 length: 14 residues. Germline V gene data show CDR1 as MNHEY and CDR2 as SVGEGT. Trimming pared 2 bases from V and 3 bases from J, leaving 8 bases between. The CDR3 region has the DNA TGTGCCAGCAGTTACGGGCAGAACAATCAGCCCCAGCATTTT. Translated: CASSYGQNNQPQHF.

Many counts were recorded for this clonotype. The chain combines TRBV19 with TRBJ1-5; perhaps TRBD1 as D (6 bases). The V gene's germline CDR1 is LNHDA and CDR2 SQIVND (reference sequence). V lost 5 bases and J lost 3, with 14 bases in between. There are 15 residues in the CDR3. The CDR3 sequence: CASSPRQAYNQPQHF. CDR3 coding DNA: TGTGCCAGTAGTCCTAGACAGGCCTACAATCAGCCCCAGCATTTT.

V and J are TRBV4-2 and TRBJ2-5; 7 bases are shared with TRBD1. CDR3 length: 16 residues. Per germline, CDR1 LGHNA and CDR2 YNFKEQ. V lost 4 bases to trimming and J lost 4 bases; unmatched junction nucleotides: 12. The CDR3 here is CASSPKRGLFRETQYF. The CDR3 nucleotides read TGTGCCAGCAGCCCGAAGAGGGGGCTCTTCCGAGAGACCCAGTACTTC.

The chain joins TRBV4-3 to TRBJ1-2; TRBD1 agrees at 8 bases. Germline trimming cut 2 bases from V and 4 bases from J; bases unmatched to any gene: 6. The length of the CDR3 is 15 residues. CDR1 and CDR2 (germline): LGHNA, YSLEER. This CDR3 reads CASSQWGQALYGYTF. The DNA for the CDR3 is TGCGCCAGCAGCCAATGGGGACAGGCACTCTATGGCTACACCTTC.

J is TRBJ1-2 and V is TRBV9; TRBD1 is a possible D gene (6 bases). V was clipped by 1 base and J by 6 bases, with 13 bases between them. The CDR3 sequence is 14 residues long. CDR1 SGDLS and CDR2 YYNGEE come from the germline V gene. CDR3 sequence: CASSVTGKWHGYTF. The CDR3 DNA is TGTGCCAGCAGCGTAACAGGGAAGTGGCATGGCTACACCTTC.

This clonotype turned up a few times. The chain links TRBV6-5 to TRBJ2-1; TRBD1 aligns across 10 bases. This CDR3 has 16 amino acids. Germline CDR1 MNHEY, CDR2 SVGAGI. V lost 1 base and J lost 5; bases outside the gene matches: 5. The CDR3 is CASSYWGQGPDNEQFF. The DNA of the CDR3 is TGTGCCAGCAGTTACTGGGGACAGGGGCCAGACAATGAGCAGTTCTTC.

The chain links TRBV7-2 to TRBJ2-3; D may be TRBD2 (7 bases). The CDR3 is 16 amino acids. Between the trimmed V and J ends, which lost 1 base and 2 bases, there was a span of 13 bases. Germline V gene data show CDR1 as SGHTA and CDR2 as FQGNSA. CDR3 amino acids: CASSLGGGGPTDTQYF. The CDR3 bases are TGTGCCAGCAGCTTAGGAGGCGGGGGCCCCACAGATACGCAGTATTTT.

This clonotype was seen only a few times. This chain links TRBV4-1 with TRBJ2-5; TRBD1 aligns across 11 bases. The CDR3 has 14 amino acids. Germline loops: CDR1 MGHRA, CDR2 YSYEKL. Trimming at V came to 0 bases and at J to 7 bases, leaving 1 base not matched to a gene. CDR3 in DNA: TGCGCCAGCAGCCAAGAGGGACAGGGGGTGACCCAGTACTTC. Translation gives CASSQEGQGVTQYF.

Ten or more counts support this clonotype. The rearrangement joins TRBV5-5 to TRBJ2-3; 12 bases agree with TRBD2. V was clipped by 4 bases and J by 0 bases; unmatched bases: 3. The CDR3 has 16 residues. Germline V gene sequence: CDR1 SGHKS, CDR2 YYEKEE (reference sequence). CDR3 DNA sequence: TGTGCCAGCAGCAGCGGACTAGCGGGGAGCACAGATACGCAGTATTTT. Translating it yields CASSSGLAGSTDTQYF.

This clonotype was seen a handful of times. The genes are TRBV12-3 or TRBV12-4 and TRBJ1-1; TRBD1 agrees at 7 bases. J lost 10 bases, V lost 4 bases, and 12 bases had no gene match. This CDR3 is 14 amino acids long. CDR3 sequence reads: CASSSSRQGPRAFF. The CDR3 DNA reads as TGTGCCAGCAGTTCAAGCAGACAGGGCCCAAGAGCTTTCTTT.